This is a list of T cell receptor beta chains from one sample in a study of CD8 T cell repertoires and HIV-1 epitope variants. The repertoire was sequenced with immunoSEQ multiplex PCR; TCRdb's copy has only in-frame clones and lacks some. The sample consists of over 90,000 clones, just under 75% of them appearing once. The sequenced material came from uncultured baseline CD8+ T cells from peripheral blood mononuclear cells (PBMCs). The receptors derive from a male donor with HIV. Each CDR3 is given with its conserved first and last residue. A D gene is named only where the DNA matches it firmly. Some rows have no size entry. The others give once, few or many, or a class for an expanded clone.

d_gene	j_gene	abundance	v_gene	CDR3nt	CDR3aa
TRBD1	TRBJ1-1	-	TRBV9	TGTGCCAGCAGCGAGGGGAACAGGGGGACTGAAGCTTTCTTT	CASSEGNRGTEAFF
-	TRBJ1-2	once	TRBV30	TGTGCCTGGAGTGTAGGCCAGGGTAACGGCTACACCTTC	CAWSVGQGNGYTF
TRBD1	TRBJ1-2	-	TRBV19	TGTGCCAGTAGTACCGGGACAGGGTTTAGCTACACCTTC	CASSTGTGFSYTF
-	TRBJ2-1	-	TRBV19	TGTGCCAGTAGTATAGTGCGCGGAGATGAGCAGTTCTTC	CASSIVRGDEQFF
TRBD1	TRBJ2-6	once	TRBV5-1	TGCGCCAGCAGCCCGTGGCAGGGGGCGCCTGGGGCCAACGTCCTGACTTTC	CASSPWQGAPGANVLTF
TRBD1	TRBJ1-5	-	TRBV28	TGTGCCAGCAGCCGAACATCAGGGGGCCAGCCCCAGCATTTT	CASSRTSGGQPQHF
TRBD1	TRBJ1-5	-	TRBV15	TGTGCCACCAGCAGGACCCGGGACAGAAATCTCAATCAGCCCCAGCATTTT	CATSRTRDRNLNQPQHF
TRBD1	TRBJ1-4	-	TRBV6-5	TGTGCCAGCAGGGGGACAGGGCCGACTGAAAAACTGTTTTTT	CASRGTGPTEKLFF
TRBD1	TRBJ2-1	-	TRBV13	TGTGCCAGCAGCCTAGAGCCGGGACAGGAGGCCTACAATGAGCAGTTCTTC	CASSLEPGQEAYNEQFF
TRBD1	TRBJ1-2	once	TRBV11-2	TGTGCCAGCAGATCCGACAGGGGGTATGGCTACACCTTC	CASRSDRGYGYTF
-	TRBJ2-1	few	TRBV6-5	TGTGCCAGCAGTTCCTGGGAGCCCCCGAGGAATGAGCAGTTCTTC	CASSSWEPPRNEQFF
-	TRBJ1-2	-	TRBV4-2	TGTGCCAGCAGCCAAGGTGAAGGTTTCGAGTCCTATGGCTACACCTTC	CASSQGEGFESYGYTF
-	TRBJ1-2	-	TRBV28	TGTGCCAGCAGCCTAGGGGGTGACTATGGCTACACCTTC	CASSLGGDYGYTF
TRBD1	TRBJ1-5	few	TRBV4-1	TGCGCCAGCAGCCAAGATTTCGTGGGCCAGGGGGAGAAGCCCCAGCATTTT	CASSQDFVGQGEKPQHF
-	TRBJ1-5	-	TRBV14	TGTGCCAGCAGCCAAGATCTCTCGGGAATCCAGCATTTT	CASSQDLSGIQHF
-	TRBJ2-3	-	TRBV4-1	TGCGCCAGCAGCCAACGACCCAACGAAATGACAGATACGCAGTATTTT	CASSQRPNEMTDTQYF
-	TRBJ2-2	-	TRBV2	TGTGCCAGCAGTGAAGACGCAGGTGGGGCCGGGGAGCTGTTTTTT	CASSEDAGGAGELFF
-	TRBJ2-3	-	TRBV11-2	TGTGCCAGCAGCCCGCTCAGGGGCACAGATACGCAGTATTTT	CASSPLRGTDTQYF
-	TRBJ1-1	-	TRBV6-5	TGTGCCAGCAGTTACTCGCCGACAGCTATGAACACTGAAGCTTTCTTT	CASSYSPTAMNTEAFF
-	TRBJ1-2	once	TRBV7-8	TGTGCCAGCAGCTTCGGACTGAATAACTATGGCTACACCTTC	CASSFGLNNYGYTF
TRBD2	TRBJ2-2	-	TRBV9	TGTGCCAGCAGCGTAGCGAGGGCGGGAGCCGGGGAGCTGTTTTTT	CASSVARAGAGELFF
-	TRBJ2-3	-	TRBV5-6	TGTGCCAGCAGCTTGGTCACAGATACGCAGTATTTT	CASSLVTDTQYF
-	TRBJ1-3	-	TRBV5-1	TGCGCCAGCAGCTTGGGTCGGGGATCTGGAAACACCATATATTTT	CASSLGRGSGNTIYF
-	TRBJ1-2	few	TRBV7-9	TGTGCCAGCAGCTTAGTTGTGGACAGTGGGGGCTACACCTTC	CASSLVVDSGGYTF
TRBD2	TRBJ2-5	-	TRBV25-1	TGTGCCAGCAGTGAGGACTTACTAGCGGGAGAAGAGACCCAGTACTTC	CASSEDLLAGEETQYF
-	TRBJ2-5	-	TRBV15	TGTGCCACCAGCAGACATGATAACAGGGTAGGAGAGACCCAGTACTTC	CATSRHDNRVGETQYF
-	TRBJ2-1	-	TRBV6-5	TGTGCCAGCAGTCCTATCAACAGTAATGAGCAGTTCTTC	CASSPINSNEQFF
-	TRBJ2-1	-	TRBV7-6	TGTGCCAGCAGCTTACAGGGGTTGTACAATGAGCAGTTCTTC	CASSLQGLYNEQFF
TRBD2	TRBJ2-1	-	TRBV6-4	TGTGCCAGCAGTGCGGCTAGCGGTTATTACAATGAGCAGTTCTTC	CASSAASGYYNEQFF
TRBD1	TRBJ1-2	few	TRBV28	TGTGCCAGCAGTTCGTGGACAGGGCGGCGCGGCGGCTACACCTTC	CASSSWTGRRGGYTF
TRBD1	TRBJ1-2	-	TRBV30	TGTGCCTGGAGTGTACAGGGGCCTGGCTACACCTTC	CAWSVQGPGYTF
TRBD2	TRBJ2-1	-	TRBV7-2	TGTGCCAGCAGCGCACGAGCGGGAGAGTACCCCTACAATGAGCAGTTCTTC	CASSARAGEYPYNEQFF
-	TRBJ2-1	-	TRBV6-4	TGTGCCAGCAGTGACTCGAGTCGGGGGAGCTACTACAATGAGCAGTTCTTC	CASSDSSRGSYYNEQFF